One sample yielded the 10 T cell receptor beta chains listed below, sequenced in a study of blood T cell repertoires in COVID-19. Method: immunoSEQ multiplex PCR; TCRdb's copy keeps in-frame clones and lacks some. The data show 130,000 or so clones, around 84% seen once. Sequenced sample: PBMCs or T cells enriched from blood (not recorded which). These receptors all stem from a middle-aged man with acute COVID-19.

This sequence joins TRBV10-3 and TRBJ1-1; 9 nucleotides agree with TRBD1. The CDR3 has 13 amino acids. Trimming cost V 10 bases and J 3 bases; bases outside gene matches: 6. Per germline, CDR1 ENHRY and CDR2 SYGVKD. Written as DNA, the CDR3 is TGTGCCACAACGGACAGGGGTGACACTGAAGCTTTCTTT. It specifies CATTDRGDTEAFF.

In this sample, this clone turned up once. The chain recombines TRBV2 with TRBJ1-2, with a possible D match to TRBD1 (6 bases). The germline CDR1 and CDR2 sequences are SNHLY and FYNNEI. The CDR3 contains 15 residues. Trimming took 3 bases from V and 5 from J, leaving 16 bases between them. The CDR3 here is CASSEWAGERYGYTF. The CDR3 DNA follows: TGTGCCAGCAGTGAGTGGGCAGGGGAAAGATATGGCTACACCTTC.

The CDR3 is CASSFGLADNTGELFF. The CDR3 DNA sequence: TGCGCCAGCAGCTTTGGACTAGCGGATAACACCGGGGAGCTGTTTTTT. The chain links TRBV5-1 to TRBJ2-2, with TRBD2 matching 10 bases. With V trimmed by 2 bases and J by 2 bases, 3 bases remained unmatched. The CDR3 covers 16 residues. CDR1 is SGHRS and CDR2 is YFSETQ in the germline V gene.

This rearrangement joins TRBV9 to TRBJ2-5, with TRBD2 matching over 7 bases. This CDR3 comprises 15 residues. V was pared by 6 bases and J by 4 bases, with 12 bases of the junction left unmatched. CDR1 and CDR2 (germline): SGDLS, YYNGEE. CDR3 sequence: CASTSGGRAPETQYF. In nucleotides, the CDR3 is TGTGCCAGCACCTCTGGGGGGAGGGCCCCAGAGACCCAGTACTTC.

V gene TRBV6-1 combines with J gene TRBJ1-2; perhaps TRBD1 as D (5 bases). Germline CDR1 is MNHNS and CDR2 is SASEGT. Trimming removed 2 bases from V and 1 base from J, with 14 bases in between. This CDR3 comprises 16 residues. The CDR3 DNA sequence: TGTGCCAGCAGTGAACGCCTAGACAGCCGTAACTATGGCTACACCTTC. Its protein product is CASSERLDSRNYGYTF.

J is TRBJ2-3 and V is TRBV27, with unresolved D. Germline lookup yields CDR1 MNHEY and CDR2 SMNVEV (reference sequence). The CDR3 is 12 amino acids. Deletions cut 4 bases from V and 2 bases from J, with 4 bases between. In DNA form, the CDR3 reads TGTGCCAGCAGTTCGTTCACAGATACGCAGTATTTT. This translates into CASSSFTDTQYF.

The gene calls are TRBV3-1 (or the pseudogene TRBV3-2) and TRBJ2-7, with 7 bases identical to TRBD2. Germline lookup yields CDR1 LGHDT and CDR2 YNNKEL (reference sequence). This CDR3 comprises 12 residues. The trim removed 5 bases at V and 4 bases at J, leaving 2 bases unmatched. CDR3 DNA sequence: TGTGCCAGCAGCTCCGGGGGGTACGAGCAGTACTTC. Protein sequence: CASSSGGYEQYF.

The chain carries TRBV19 and TRBJ2-2, with D perhaps matching TRBD2 (7 bases). This CDR3 contains 14 residues. Trimming removed 7 bases at V and 4 bases at J, with 13 bases between. Germline CDR1 reads LNHDA; CDR2 reads SQIVND (reference sequence). This chain's CDR3 is CASNGGPGTGELFF. CDR3 DNA: TGTGCCAGTAACGGGGGGCCGGGCACCGGGGAGCTGTTTTTT.

Of note for this clone: The sample holds other DNA sequences that translate to the same CDR3. The chain has TRBV5-4 and TRBJ1-1, with D maybe TRBD1 (5 bases). There are 15 residues in the CDR3. Looked up from germline, CDR1 is SGHNT and CDR2 is YYREEE (reference sequence). Trimming took off 0 bases at V and 0 bases at J, with 9 bases between the two ends. The CDR3 loop reads CASSLVGALNTEAFF. CDR3 in DNA: TGTGCCAGCAGCTTGGTTGGGGCCTTGAACACTGAAGCTTTCTTT.

V gene TRBV29-1 combines with J gene TRBJ2-3; TRBD1 agrees at 9 bases. V dropped 6 bases and J dropped 2; count of bases not matched to a gene: 6. CDR1 SQVTM and CDR2 ANQGSEA come from the germline V gene. The CDR3 runs to 14 residues. The CDR3 nucleotides are TGCAGCGTAGGACAGGGGCCAAACACAGATACGCAGTATTTT. Amino acids: CSVGQGPNTDTQYF.